Below, 3 T cell receptor beta chains from the same sample are listed, as sequenced in a study of blood T cell repertoires in COVID-19. Clones were sequenced by immunoSEQ multiplex PCR, and TCRdb holds only the in-frame ones, with some missing. The sample shows 150,000 or so clones, about nine tenths of them seen only once. Sequencing was carried out using peripheral blood. These receptors were taken from a man aged 55 to 69 with acute or convalescent COVID-19.

The rearrangement joins TRBV18 to TRBJ1-2; 7 bases match TRBD1. CDR3 length equals 13 residues. Germline CDR1 reads KGHSH; CDR2 reads LQKENI. After removal of 3 bases from V and 8 bases from J, the junction contained 6 bases not matched to a gene. CDR3 in DNA: TGTGCCAGCTCACCGTTAGGGGGCCTCGGCTACACCTTC. This translates into CASSPLGGLGYTF.

The chain uses TRBV6-1 and TRBJ2-1; D may be TRBD1 (5 bases). Germline CDR1 MNHNS, CDR2 SASEGT. The CDR3 covers 14 residues. Trimming removed 2 bases from V and 9 bases from J, with 14 bases in between. This CDR3 reads CASSENRGFGEQFF. DNA for the CDR3: TGTGCCAGCAGTGAAAATAGGGGTTTCGGTGAGCAGTTCTTC.

This chain joins TRBV6-2 or TRBV6-3 and TRBJ1-1; no firm D call. Germline CDR1 MNHEY, CDR2 SVGEGT. This CDR3 is 14 amino acids long. V lost 2 bases to trimming and J lost 5 bases, with 12 bases between them. As DNA, the CDR3 is TGTGCCAGCAGTTACGGAGGGAGTGGGACTGAAGCTTTCTTT. It specifies CASSYGGSGTEAFF.